These T cell receptor beta chains were read from a single sample in a study of T cell clones after liver transplantation. Here immunoSEQ multiplex PCR was the method, and the copy in TCRdb shows in-frame clones only, minus some. The table lists 70,000 or so clones, around 93% of them singletons, with 0.98% in the top ten. This sample comprised CD4+ T cells from blood, obtained nearly 26 months after liver transplant. These receptors came from a human patient who received a liver transplant. Some T cells may be the graft donor's. Each CDR3 is given with its conserved first and last residue. Each record gives: clone size, J gene, V gene, D gene, CDR3 protein, CDR3 DNA. D genes are given only for firm matches. Only some rows state a clone size, as once, few, many or a class for expanded clones.

>.|TRBJ1-2|TRBV19|TRBD1
CASSIGRTGGYTF
TGTGCCAGTAGTATAGGTCGGACAGGAGGCTACACCTTC
>.|TRBJ1-2|TRBV7-9|TRBD1
CASSRDRASSGYTF
TGTGCCAGCAGCCGGGACAGGGCATCTTCTGGCTACACCTTC
>.|TRBJ2-7|TRBV30|TRBD2
CAWSGLASSSYEQYF
TGTGCCTGGAGTGGACTAGCAAGTAGCTCCTACGAGCAGTACTTC
>.|TRBJ2-1|TRBV14|.
CASSPISSYNEQFF
TGTGCCAGCAGCCCCATCAGCTCCTACAATGAGCAGTTCTTC
>.|TRBJ2-7|TRBV15|TRBD1
CATSRAGQGHYEQYF
TGTGCCACCAGCAGAGCAGGACAGGGCCACTACGAGCAGTACTTC
>.|TRBJ1-5|TRBV19|.
CASSIARTGEPQHF
TGTGCCAGTAGTATCGCTAGGACGGGCGAGCCCCAGCATTTT
>.|TRBJ1-1|TRBV18|.
CASSPYMGVTVTDQNTEAFF
TGTGCCAGCTCACCATATATGGGCGTGACAGTTACAGATCAGAACACTGAAGCTTTCTTT
>.|TRBJ2-1|TRBV7-2|.
CASSLGRNNEQFF
TGTGCCAGCAGCCTTGGACGTAACAATGAGCAGTTCTTC
>.|TRBJ1-4|TRBV5-6|TRBD1
CASSDRGTGIEKLFF
TGTGCCAGCAGCGACCGAGGGACAGGGATCGAAAAACTGTTTTTT
>.|TRBJ2-7|TRBV4-3|TRBD2
CASSQQEGGSRYEQYF
TGCGCCAGCAGCCAGCAGGAGGGCGGGAGTAGGTACGAGCAGTACTTC
>.|TRBJ2-7|TRBV19|TRBD2
CASSRALAGALSYEQYF
TGTGCCAGTAGTAGGGCCCTAGCGGGGGCCCTCTCCTACGAGCAGTACTTC
>.|TRBJ2-2|TRBV28|.
CASSFVGSTGELFF
TGTGCCAGCAGTTTTGTGGGGAGCACCGGGGAGCTGTTTTTT
>.|TRBJ2-5|TRBV27|TRBD1
CASPDLPGQGAQTQYF
TGTGCCAGCCCGGACCTCCCGGGACAGGGGGCTCAGACCCAGTACTTC
>.|TRBJ1-6|TRBV25-1|TRBD1
CASSGPGQGYSPLHF
TGTGCCAGCAGTGGCCCGGGACAGGGCTATTCACCCCTCCACTTT
>.|TRBJ2-2|TRBV14|TRBD1
CASSHRTGSTNTGELFF
TGTGCCAGCAGCCACAGGACAGGAAGCACGAACACCGGGGAGCTGTTTTTT
>.|TRBJ2-6|TRBV7-9|.
CASSLAGSGANVLTF
TGTGCCAGCAGCTTAGCCGGGTCTGGGGCCAACGTCCTGACTTTC
>.|TRBJ2-1|TRBV7-6|.
CASSWGLYEENEQFF
TGTGCCAGCAGCTGGGGACTCTATGAGGAGAATGAGCAGTTCTTC
>.|TRBJ2-1|TRBV19|TRBD2
CASSPAASGANNNEQFF
TGTGCCAGTAGCCCAGCGGCTAGCGGAGCAAATAACAATGAGCAGTTCTTC
>.|TRBJ2-7|TRBV30|.
CAWRPTRDRISYEQYF
TGTGCCTGGAGGCCTACCCGGGACCGAATTTCCTACGAGCAGTACTTC
>.|TRBJ2-6|TRBV27|.
CASSFLPAGTFSGANVLTF
TGTGCCAGCAGTTTCCTACCTGCAGGGACCTTCTCTGGGGCCAACGTCCTGACTTTC
>.|TRBJ2-5|TRBV7-2|TRBD2
CASSFTSGKGETQYF
TGTGCCAGCAGCTTTACTAGCGGCAAAGGGGAGACCCAGTACTTC
>.|TRBJ2-2|TRBV19|.
CASNPAVNTGELFF
TGTGCCAGTAATCCAGCGGTTAACACCGGGGAGCTGTTTTTT
>.|TRBJ2-1|TRBV4-2|.
CASSHTVGPEQFF
TGTGCCAGCAGCCACACGGTGGGGCCTGAGCAGTTCTTC
>.|TRBJ1-5|TRBV5-1|TRBD1
CASSLGTGGQPQHF
TGCGCCAGCAGCCTGGGGACAGGGGGGCAGCCCCAGCATTTT
>.|TRBJ2-1|TRBV5-8|.
CASSLESSWSEQFF
TGTGCCAGCAGCTTGGAGTCTAGCTGGTCCGAGCAGTTCTTC
>.|TRBJ1-2|TRBV4-3|.
CASSPEGAGANYGYTF
TGCGCCAGCAGCCCAGAAGGGGCAGGGGCGAACTATGGCTACACCTTC
>.|TRBJ1-2|TRBV10-2|TRBD1
CASRTGASVGGYTF
TGCGCCAGCAGGACAGGGGCCTCGGTCGGTGGCTACACCTTC
>.|TRBJ2-2|TRBV9|TRBD2
CASSGGGQTYTGELFF
TGTGCCAGCAGCGGCGGGGGGCAGACCTACACCGGGGAGCTGTTTTTT
>.|TRBJ2-7|TRBV10-3|TRBD1
CAITVAGTGGHEQYF
TGTGCCATCACCGTAGCCGGGACAGGGGGCCACGAGCAGTACTTC
>once|TRBJ1-4|TRBV11-3|TRBD1
CASSSSGTGKEKLFF
TGTGCCAGCAGCTCATCCGGGACAGGGAAAGAAAAACTGTTTTTT
>.|TRBJ1-5|TRBV7-2|.
CASSLARLPQHF
TGTGCCAGCAGCTTAGCTAGGTTACCCCAGCATTTT
>once|TRBJ2-1|TRBV2|.
CASARMGGAEQFF
TGTGCCAGCGCTAGAATGGGGGGGGCGGAGCAGTTCTTC
>.|TRBJ2-7|TRBV11-2|TRBD2
CASSYPTSGSSYEQYF
TGTGCCAGCAGCTACCCGACTAGCGGGAGCTCCTACGAGCAGTACTTC
>.|TRBJ2-5|TRBV5-1|TRBD2
CASSLSGGGETQYF
TGCGCCAGCAGCTTGTCGGGAGGGGGAGAGACCCAGTACTTC
>once|TRBJ2-7|TRBV12-2|.
CASRFLGQHYEQYF
TGTGCAAGTCGCTTCCTCGGACAGCACTACGAGCAGTACTTC
>once|TRBJ2-3|TRBV10-3|TRBD2
CAIRGGREASDTQYF
TGTGCCATCCGGGGTGGGCGGGAGGCCTCAGATACGCAGTATTTT
>.|TRBJ2-3|TRBV4-1|.
CASSQARGGGTDTQYF
TGCGCCAGCAGCCAAGCTCGAGGAGGCGGCACAGATACGCAGTATTTT
>.|TRBJ2-3|TRBV9|.
CASSVAGGHSTDTQYF
TGTGCCAGCAGCGTAGCTGGGGGGCACTCCACAGATACGCAGTATTTT
>.|TRBJ2-1|TRBV5-1|TRBD1
CASSLGQQDNEQFF
TGCGCCAGCAGCCTGGGACAGCAAGACAATGAGCAGTTCTTC
>.|TRBJ2-3|TRBV2|.
CASSAQTDDTQYF
TGTGCCAGCAGTGCGCAGACCGACGATACGCAGTATTTT
>once|TRBJ2-1|TRBV4-1|TRBD2
CASSQGLAGVNEQFF
TGCGCCAGCAGCCAAGGTCTAGCGGGAGTCAATGAGCAGTTCTTC
>.|TRBJ1-1|TRBV2|TRBD1
CASNTDRGLEAFF
TGTGCCAGCAATACCGACAGGGGGCTTGAAGCTTTCTTT